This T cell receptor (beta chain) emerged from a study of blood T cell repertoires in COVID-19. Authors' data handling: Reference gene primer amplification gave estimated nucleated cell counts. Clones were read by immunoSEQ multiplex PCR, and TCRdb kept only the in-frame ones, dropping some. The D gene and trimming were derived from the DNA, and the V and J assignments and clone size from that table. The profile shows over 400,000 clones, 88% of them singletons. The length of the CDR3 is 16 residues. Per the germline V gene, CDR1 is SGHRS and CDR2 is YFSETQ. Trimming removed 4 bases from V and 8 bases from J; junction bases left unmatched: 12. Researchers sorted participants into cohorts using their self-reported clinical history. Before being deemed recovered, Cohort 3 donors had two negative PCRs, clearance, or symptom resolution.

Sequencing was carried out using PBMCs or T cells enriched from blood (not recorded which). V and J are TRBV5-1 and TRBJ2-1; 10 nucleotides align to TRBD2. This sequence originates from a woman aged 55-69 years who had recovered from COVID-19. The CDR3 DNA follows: TGCGCCAGCAGCCTGACGATAGCGGGGGGATTCTATGAGCAGTTCTTC. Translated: CASSLTIAGGFYEQFF.